What follows describes a single T cell receptor beta chain. Its antigen remains unknown. The sample's treatment: oral pan-JAK inhibitor, 5-10 mg twice daily. This specimen comes from a study of CD8+ T cells in alopecia areata. Study conclusions and caveats: Amid tofacitinib therapy, many expanded lesional clones stayed present in scalp and blood. Between patients, shared TCR sequences were less clear than in mice. This was possibly due in part to HLA diversity in the patient population.

RNA extraction and reverse transcription yielded cDNA as sequencing template. Profiling relied on immunoSEQ multiplex PCR, and the TCRdb table lists in-frame clones only, not all of them. Among roughly 180,000 clones listed, about half were seen once. Source: CD8+ T cells sorted from blood, taken at roughly week 52, from a patient treated with tofacitinib. The sequence was obtained from a human donor with alopecia areata.

The DNA of the CDR3 is TGCGCCAGCACGGACAGGGTTGGTAATCAGCCCCAGCATTTT. Translated: CASTDRVGNQPQHF. The gene calls are TRBV4-1 and TRBJ1-5; 8 nucleotides match TRBD1. This CDR3 comprises 14 residues. The V and J ends lost 7 bases and 4 bases, in that order; junction bases with no gene match: 6. Looked up from germline, CDR1 is MGHRA and CDR2 is YSYEKL.